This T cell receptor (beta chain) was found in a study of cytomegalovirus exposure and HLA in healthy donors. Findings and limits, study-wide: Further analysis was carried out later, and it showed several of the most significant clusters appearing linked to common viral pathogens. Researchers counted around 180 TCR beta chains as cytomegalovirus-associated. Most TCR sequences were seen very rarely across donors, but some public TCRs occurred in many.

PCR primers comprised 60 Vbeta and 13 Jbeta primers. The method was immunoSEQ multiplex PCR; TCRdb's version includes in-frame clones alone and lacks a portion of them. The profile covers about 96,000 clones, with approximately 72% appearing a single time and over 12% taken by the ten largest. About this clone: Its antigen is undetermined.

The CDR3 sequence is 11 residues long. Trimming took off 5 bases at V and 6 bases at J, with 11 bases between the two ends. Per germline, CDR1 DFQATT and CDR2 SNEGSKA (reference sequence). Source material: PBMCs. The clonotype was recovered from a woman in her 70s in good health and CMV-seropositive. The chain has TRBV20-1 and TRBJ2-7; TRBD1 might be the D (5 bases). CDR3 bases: TGCAGTGCTTCCCAGGGCGCCGAGCAGTACTTC. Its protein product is CSASQGAEQYF.